This TCR beta chain emerged from a study of T cell clones after liver transplantation. Study-level background: TCRbeta sequencing after a pre-transplant mixed lymphocyte reaction identified graft-donor-reactive clones, later tracked in post-transplant blood. Three of the eight recipients were HCV-positive; the rest had non-autoimmune, non-viral transplant indications.

Sequenced by immunoSEQ multiplex PCR; TCRdb stores in-frame clones only, minus some. The sample has around 60,000 clones, over 70% seen once. From germline, CDR1 is MDHEN and CDR2 SYDVKM. V dropped 10 bases and J dropped 0 bases, with 7 bases sitting between them. CDR3 length: 12 amino acids. The chain is built from TRBV28 and TRBJ2-1; D is possibly TRBD1 (5 bases). This specimen was CD4+ T cells from blood, taken before liver transplant. The TCR was taken from a human donor who received a liver transplant. The CDR3 here is CATGSSYNEQFF. CDR3 nucleotide sequence: TGTGCCACAGGGTCCTCCTACAATGAGCAGTTCTTC.